This T cell receptor beta chain stems from a study of blood T cell repertoires in COVID-19. Assay used: immunoSEQ multiplex PCR; TCRdb lists only in-frame clones, some missing. The sample has about 160,000 clones; 85% are singletons. V was pared by 3 bases and J by 4 bases, with 13 bases between. Germline V gives CDR1 SGHRS, CDR2 YFSETQ. This CDR3 has 14 amino acids. Sequencing input: peripheral blood. The chain combines TRBV5-1 with TRBJ1-2; the D gene is possibly TRBD1 (6 bases). This sequence originates from a woman aged 45-59 years with COVID-19, enrolled during active disease. The CDR3 protein is CASSYQQGGYGYTF. DNA of the CDR3: TGCGCCAGCAGCTACCAACAGGGCGGCTATGGCTACACCTTC.